This T cell receptor beta chain is from a study of blood T cell repertoires in COVID-19. For the study at large: COVID-19 samples, acute and convalescent, were from the United States, Italy and Spain. PBMCs, B-cell-depleted T cells, or T cells were the source of the cDNA or gDNA that made up the material.

The CDR3 is 14 residues long. The germline CDR1 and CDR2 sequences are MNHEY and SMNVEV (reference sequence). With 2 bases clipped from V and 6 bases from J, the junction kept 3 bases outside the gene matches. In the original workflow: The authors estimated nucleated cell counts from reference gene primer amplification. Only in-frame clones appear in the TCRdb table, and some are missing; sequencing was by immunoSEQ multiplex PCR. The V and J calls and clone size come from that table; D and trimming were worked out from the DNA. This sample yields around 110,000 clones, of which 71% are seen a single time; approximately 0.9% belongs to the top ten. Only a few counts were recorded for this clone.

Material: peripheral blood. The clonotype was recovered from a human donor with acute or convalescent COVID-19. The donor label of this sample is uncertain. The chain has TRBV27 and TRBJ2-5, with 10 bases matching TRBD2. The CDR3 region is CASSLIAGGQTQYF. The CDR3 DNA is TGTGCCAGCAGTTTAATAGCGGGGGGACAGACCCAGTACTTC.